This T cell receptor (beta chain) came from a study of OX40 agonist ivuxolimab in advanced cancers. Profiled with immunoSEQ multiplex PCR; TCRdb holds only in-frame clones, not every one. The sample has about 93,000 clones, roughly 94% seen once; the top ten hold about 0.51%. Between the trimmed V and J ends, which lost 1 base and 2 bases, there was a span of 8 bases. The V gene's germline CDR1 is MNHNS and CDR2 SASEGT. The CDR3 loop spans 14 amino acids. The TCR was taken from an adult with an advanced solid tumor such as melanoma, head and neck, liver or kidney cancer. The sample in question was CD4+ or CD8+ T cells sorted from blood, obtained in a trial of the OX40 agonist ivuxolimab. This rearrangement joins TRBV6-1 to TRBJ1-2, with D hard to call. CDR3 residues: CASSEGTDNYGYTF. DNA of the CDR3: TGTGCCAGCAGTGAAGGGACGGACAACTATGGCTACACCTTC.